This entry is about one TCR beta chain. Its antigen remains unknown. Method: immunoSEQ multiplex PCR; TCRdb's copy keeps in-frame clones and lacks some. The sample yields about 1 million clones, about 80% seen once. These data belong to a study of shared clonotypes between healthy human individuals. Trimming removed 8 bases at V and 4 bases at J, with 14 bases between. Looked up from germline, CDR1 is MDHEN and CDR2 is SYDVKM. CDR3 length: 13 amino acids. Whole-study results and caveats: Sequencing depth was expected to affect clonotype sharing among donors.

The chain has TRBV28 and TRBJ1-2; maybe TRBD1 (6 bases). The TCR comes from a man between 18 and 35 years old in good health. Some clones in this sample may be carry-over from other donors' samples. Sequencing was done on a sample of memory CD4+ T cells from PBMCs. Subset in this sample: CD45RA-negative fraction. CDR3 sequence: CASLRQVSYGYTF. The CDR3 bases are TGTGCCAGCCTAAGACAGGTGTCCTATGGCTACACCTTC.